The next 26 T cell receptor beta chains were all read from a single sample in a study of T cells in Graves' hyperthyroidism and ophthalmopathy. There were TCR beta CDR3 regions amplified from RNA transcripts. The TCR CDR3 was amplified in a first-round RT-PCR using the HTBI primer set. TCRdb recomputed calls from the multiplex PCR reads with MiXCR, one row per CDR3 protein. The table records under 400,000 distinct CDR3 sequences, 16% of them present only once. The sample was blood. The receptors were gathered from a man aged 30-40 years with Graves' hyperthyroidism.

This clonotype was found many times. The J gene is TRBJ2-7, the V gene TRBV5-5, with D unresolved. Deletions cut 0 bases from V and 6 bases from J, with 4 bases between. The germline V gene has CDR1 SGHKS and CDR2 YYEKEE (reference sequence). The CDR3 is 11 residues long. In nucleotides, the CDR3 is TGTGCCAGCAGCTTGGAGTTCGAGCAGTACTTC. Its protein is CASSLEFEQYF.

This clonotype was counted many times. The chain recombines TRBV6-1 with TRBJ2-1; 10 positions agree with TRBD1. J lost 3 bases, V lost 5 bases, and 4 bases had no gene match. CDR3 size: 15 residues. The germline V gene encodes CDR1 MNHNS and CDR2 SASEGT. CDR3 in amino acids: CASSRGQGDYNEQFF. The CDR3 DNA reads TGTGCCAGCAGTCGAGGACAGGGGGACTACAATGAGCAGTTCTTC.

This clonotype was counted many times. The CDR3 reads CASSPTLRTSLLYEQYF. For the CDR3, the DNA is TGTGCCAGCAGTCCGACTCTGCGGACTAGTTTACTCTACGAGCAGTACTTC. This chain uses TRBV6-1 with TRBJ2-7; 7 bases line up with TRBD2. CDR1 MNHNS and CDR2 SASEGT come from the germline V gene. V was clipped by 5 bases and J by 3 bases; unmatched bases: 16. The CDR3 length is 17 residues.

V gene TRBV4-2 combines with J gene TRBJ2-1; 10 nucleotides match TRBD1. Germline-derived CDR1 and CDR2 are LGHNA and YNFKEQ. The CDR3 spans 15 residues. The J segment lost 3 bases and the V segment lost 1 base, leaving 0 bases of the junction unmatched. DNA of the CDR3: TGTGCCAGCAGCCAAGGGACAGGGGGCTACAATGAGCAGTTCTTC. Protein product: CASSQGTGGYNEQFF.

There are many counts of this clonotype. The chain recombines TRBV2 with TRBJ2-1; 7 nucleotides match TRBD1. The V and J ends lost 6 bases and 3 bases, in that order; junction bases with no gene match: 8. CDR3 length equals 15 residues. CDR1 is SNHLY and CDR2 is FYNNEI in the germline V gene. The DNA of the CDR3 is TGTGCCAGCAGCATACGGGACAGAATCTACAATGAGCAGTTCTTC. Its protein is CASSIRDRIYNEQFF.

This clonotype was seen ten or more times. The rearrangement joins TRBV2 to TRBJ2-3, with a tentative D call TRBD1 (5 bases). The CDR3 loop spans 15 amino acids. In germline, CDR1 is SNHLY, CDR2 FYNNEI. Trimming cost V 6 bases and J 1 base, with 14 bases left between them. The CDR3 nucleotides are TGTGCCAGCAGCCTGCAGGGAAGGGGCACAGATACGCAGTATTTT. It yields the protein CASSLQGRGTDTQYF. The full variable domain, rest sourced from reference TRBV2 and TRBJ2-3, is EPEVTQTPSHQVTQMGQEVILRCVPISNHLYFYWYRQILGQKVEFLVSFYNNEISEKSEIFDDQFSVERPDGSNFTLKIRSTKLEDSAMYFCASSLQGRGTDTQYFGPGTRLTVL.

The gene calls are TRBV6-1 and TRBJ1-2, with D possibly being TRBD1 (6 bases). Germline CDR1 is MNHNS and CDR2 is SASEGT. V gave up 5 bases and J gave up 5 bases, with 12 bases separating them. The CDR3 is made up of 13 amino acids. This CDR3 is CASSRDRQYGYTF. The CDR3 DNA follows: TGTGCCAGCAGTCGCGACAGGCAGTATGGCTACACCTTC.

This clonotype was seen repeatedly, ten times or more. The rearrangement uses TRBV13 and TRBJ2-1, with 8 nucleotides matching TRBD1. Germline-derived CDR1 and CDR2 are PRHDT and FYEKMQ (reference sequence). This CDR3 has 14 amino acids. V gave up 0 bases and J gave up 8 bases; unmatched junction bases: 3. The CDR3 spells CASSLGGQGDEQFF. CDR3 bases: TGTGCCAGCAGCTTAGGCGGACAGGGCGATGAGCAGTTCTTC.

This clonotype was observed many times. The chain couples TRBV11-3 to TRBJ2-1; no reliable D call. V gave up 5 bases and J gave up 0 bases, with 11 bases separating them. CDR1 and CDR2 from the germline V gene are SGHNT and YENEEA. The CDR3 runs 15 residues. This CDR3 is CASSPRASSYNEQFF. DNA for the CDR3: TGTGCCAGCAGCCCTCGGGCCAGCTCCTACAATGAGCAGTTCTTC. The whole variable domain, remainder taken from reference TRBV11-3 and TRBJ2-1, is EAGVVQSPRYKIIEKKQPVAFWCNPISGHNTLYWYLQNLGQGPELLIRYENEEAVDDSQLPKDRFSAERLKGVDSTLKIQPAELGDSAVYLCASSPRASSYNEQFFGPGTRLTVL.

This clonotype was seen more than once but under ten times. The chain recombines TRBV10-1 with TRBJ1-6; D remains unclear. There are 14 residues in the CDR3. V was cut by 4 bases and J by 10 bases, with 14 bases left in between. Germline V lookup: CDR1 WNHNN, CDR2 SYGVQD (reference sequence). The CDR3 region has the DNA TGCGCCAGCAGTGCCCGGGGTTTTGGATCACCCCTCCACTTT. As protein: CASSARGFGSPLHF.

The gene calls are TRBV20-1 and TRBJ2-1; D is possibly TRBD2 (5 bases). Germline assignment: CDR1 DFQATT and CDR2 SNEGSKA (reference sequence). Trimming removed 1 base at V and 14 bases at J, with 15 bases between. The CDR3 contains 12 residues. This CDR3 is CSARVPSGLKFF. The CDR3 DNA reads as TGCAGTGCTAGAGTTCCCTCGGGATTAAAGTTCTTC.

This clonotype was observed many times. The V gene is TRBV9, the J gene TRBJ1-2; 12 bases line up with TRBD1. Germline V gene data show CDR1 as SGDLS and CDR2 as YYNGEE. There are 15 residues in the CDR3. Trimming cost V 4 bases and J 8 bases; bases outside gene matches: 9. The CDR3 sequence: CASSMAGTGGQGYTF. The CDR3 DNA sequence: TGTGCCAGCAGCATGGCCGGGACAGGGGGCCAAGGCTACACCTTC.

This clonotype was seen many times. The CDR3 nucleotides are TGTGCCAGCAGTGAAGGACTAGCGGGAGGGTATGAGACCCAGTACTTC. This encodes CASSEGLAGGYETQYF. The V gene is TRBV6-1, the J gene TRBJ2-5, with 14 bases lining up with TRBD2. This CDR3 region has 16 residues. Germline CDR1 reads MNHNS; CDR2 reads SASEGT. The junction had 3 bases not matched to a gene; V was cut back by 1 base and J by 5 bases.

Many counts were recorded for this clonotype. The chain employs TRBV18 and TRBJ1-2; 9 positions agree with TRBD1. The CDR3 is made up of 16 amino acids. Trimming at V came to 3 bases and at J to 6 bases, leaving 11 bases not matched to a gene. CDR1 KGHSH and CDR2 LQKENI come from the germline V gene. The CDR3: CASSPGPQGARNGYTF. As DNA, the CDR3 is TGTGCCAGCTCACCGGGTCCACAGGGGGCGAGGAATGGCTACACCTTC.

This clonotype was seen a few times. J is TRBJ2-7 and V is TRBV4-1; no firm D call. Germline V gives CDR1 MGHRA, CDR2 YSYEKL. The CDR3 covers 9 residues. V lost 8 bases and J lost 6, with 5 bases in between. The CDR3 protein is CASSGEQYF. CDR3 DNA sequence: TGCGCCAGCTCTGGCGAGCAGTACTTC.

This clonotype occurred once. The chain uses TRBV11-2 and TRBJ2-3, with 10 bases that match TRBD2. J gave up 6 bases and V 3 bases, and 3 bases lay outside the gene matches. This CDR3 region has 14 residues. CDR1 is SGHAT, CDR2 FQNNGV, per germline. CDR3 loop: CASSFEAGGDTQYF. In DNA, the CDR3 is TGTGCCAGCAGCTTCGAAGCGGGAGGGGATACGCAGTATTTT.

Many counts were recorded for this clonotype. The chain carries TRBV13 and TRBJ2-5, with D perhaps being TRBD1 or TRBD2 (5 bases each). The CDR3 has 13 residues. The V gene lost 5 bases and the J gene lost 3 bases, with 10 bases spanning the gap. Germline CDR1 and CDR2: PRHDT and FYEKMQ (reference sequence). In DNA form, the CDR3 reads TGTGCCAGCAGCCCCATGGGGGAAGAGACCCAGTACTTC. This encodes CASSPMGEETQYF. The full variable domain, with the rest looked up from reference TRBV13 and TRBJ2-5, is AAGVIQSPRHLIKEKRETATLKCYPIPRHDTVYWYQQGPGQDPQFLISFYEKMQSDKGSIPDRFSAQQFSDYHSELNMSSLELGDSALYFCASSPMGEETQYFGPGTRLLVL.

This rearrangement joins TRBV27 to TRBJ2-1; D gene unclear. V lost 2 bases and J lost 6, with 11 bases in between. The CDR3 totals 14 residues. The germline gives CDR1 MNHEY, CDR2 SMNVEV (reference sequence). The CDR3 nucleotides are TGTGCCAGCAGTTTAACACGGACGGTCAATGAGCAGTTCTTC. This encodes CASSLTRTVNEQFF.

This clonotype was recorded a few times. The rearrangement joins TRBV20-1 to TRBJ2-3; TRBD2 aligns across 7 bases. Germline V gives CDR1 DFQATT, CDR2 SNEGSKA (reference sequence). This CDR3 region has 15 residues. The V segment lost 4 bases and the J segment 4 bases; nucleotides outside the gene matches: 11. The CDR3 here is CSATGGFSGPDTQYF. Written as DNA, the CDR3 is TGCAGTGCTACCGGGGGGTTTAGCGGGCCAGATACGCAGTATTTT.

This clonotype was detected once. V usage is TRBV6-1 and J usage is TRBJ1-3, with D perhaps matching TRBD1 (5 bases). CDR1 is MNHNS, CDR2 SASEGT, per germline. The ends were cut back, 8 bases at V and 0 bases at J, with 14 bases in the middle. The length of the CDR3 is 15 residues. CDR3 region: CASFPGYSSGNTIYF. The CDR3 DNA reads as TGTGCCAGCTTCCCAGGGTATTCCTCTGGAAACACCATATATTTT.

Concerning this clonotype: Mismatch with germline at one junction end may stem from a read error. The V and J genes are TRBV27 and TRBJ2-7; either TRBD1 or TRBD2 may fit D (5 bases each). Germline V gene lookup returns CDR1 MNHEY and CDR2 SMNVEV (reference sequence). CDR3 length: 17 residues. CDR3 in DNA: TGTGCCAGCAGTTTTTCGACTCGTTTCCCCGGGGCCTACGAGCGGTACTTC. Its translation: CASSFSTRFPGAYERYF.

The V gene is TRBV12-3 or TRBV12-4, the J gene TRBJ2-6; D unresolved. CDR3 size: 14 residues. V lost 8 bases, J lost 0 bases, and 8 bases lay in between. CDR3 sequence: CASGKDSGANVLTF. The DNA for the CDR3 is TGTGCCAGCGGTAAGGACTCTGGGGCCAACGTCCTGACTTTC.

A remark on this clonotype: Since a much larger clone is just one base distant, this may be a read error. J is TRBJ1-4 and V is TRBV13; a possible D gene is TRBD1 (5 bases). Trimming left V 5 bases short and J 10 bases short, with 17 bases between. The germline gives CDR1 PRHDT, CDR2 FYEKMQ (reference sequence). The CDR3 is made up of 14 amino acids. The CDR3 sequence: CASSPRGSVGKLFF. The CDR3 DNA reads TGTGCCAGCAGCCCGCGGGGCAGCGTCGGAAAACTGTTTTTT.

DNA of the CDR3: TGTGCCAGCAGTTCCTGGGGGGATTCGGAAGAGCAGTACTTC. Protein product: CASSSWGDSEEQYF. This chain uses TRBV27 with TRBJ2-7; possibly TRBD2 for D (6 bases). The CDR3 length is 14 residues. Germline V gene sequence: CDR1 MNHEY, CDR2 SMNVEV (reference sequence). V lost 4 bases and J 7 bases, leaving 17 bases between the germline ends.

This clonotype was counted between two and nine times. This may come from a read error, since a much larger clone is one base off. The CDR3 does not end in the conserved phenylalanine or tryptophan, so this is likely a read error. V gene TRBV11-3 combines with J gene TRBJ2-5; D is perhaps TRBD1 (5 bases). Germline assignment: CDR1 SGHNT and CDR2 YENEEA. The V and J ends lost 2 bases and 3 bases respectively, with 7 bases between them. The CDR3 is made up of 13 amino acids. The CDR3 region has the DNA TGTGCCAGCAGCTTAAGCAGGGAAGAGACCCAGTACGTC. It yields the protein CASSLSREETQYV.

This clonotype was seen a handful of times. The V and J genes are TRBV9 and TRBJ2-7, with D unclear. Per germline, CDR1 SGDLS and CDR2 YYNGEE. V was pared by 0 bases and J by 5 bases, with 12 bases between. The CDR3 loop spans 14 amino acids. As DNA, the CDR3 is TGTGCCAGCAGCGTAGACCCCGGAGTGGACGAGCAGTACTTC. Its translation: CASSVDPGVDEQYF.